The 18 T cell receptor beta chains presented below share a single source sample, sequenced in a study of blood T cell repertoires in COVID-19. The table came from immunoSEQ multiplex PCR; TCRdb's copy has only in-frame clones and leaves some out. The repertoire holds roughly 250,000 clones, around 82% seen once, with 0.75% to 0.95% in the top ten. Source material: peripheral blood. The receptors derive from a human donor with COVID-19, enrolled during active disease. The donor label of this sample is uncertain.

The chain uses TRBV2 and TRBJ1-5; the D gene is possibly TRBD1 (5 bases). V was clipped by 7 bases and J by 5 bases, with 12 bases between them. The CDR3 covers 13 residues. Germline V lookup: CDR1 SNHLY, CDR2 FYNNEI. The CDR3 region has the DNA TGTGCCAGCAATATGGGAGGGGATCAGCCCCAGCATTTT. Protein: CASNMGGDQPQHF.

Only a few counts were recorded for this clone. The rearrangement links TRBV5-1 to TRBJ2-7; TRBD1 might be the D (5 bases). The V and J ends lost 2 bases and 5 bases respectively, with 17 bases between them. The CDR3 runs to 15 residues. Germline lookup yields CDR1 SGHRS and CDR2 YFSETQ. This CDR3 reads CASSFGISKDNEQYF. DNA of the CDR3: TGCGCCAGCAGCTTTGGGATCTCTAAGGACAACGAGCAGTACTTC.

The rearrangement links TRBV5-6 to TRBJ1-1; 7 bases map to TRBD1. This CDR3 comprises 15 residues. Germline CDR1 SGHDT, CDR2 YYEEEE. After removal of 1 base from V and 6 bases from J, the junction contained 9 bases not matched to a gene. The CDR3 DNA reads TGTGCCAGCAGCTTGTTACTGAGGGGGCAGTCTGAAGCTTTCTTT. Its protein is CASSLLLRGQSEAFF.

The chain combines TRBV19 with TRBJ1-4, with 8 bases fitting TRBD1. The CDR3 is 15 amino acids. V trimming: 2 bases; J trimming: 3 bases; junction bases outside the gene matches: 2. Germline V lookup: CDR1 LNHDA, CDR2 SQIVND (reference sequence). This chain's CDR3 is CASSIMGQANEKLFF. Here the CDR3 DNA reads TGTGCCAGTAGTATAATGGGACAGGCTAATGAAAAACTGTTTTTT.

J is TRBJ2-1 and V is TRBV27, with D possibly being TRBD2 (6 bases). The CDR3 is 15 residues long. The V end was cut by 5 bases, the J end by 7 bases, with 18 bases between. Germline CDR1 MNHEY, CDR2 SMNVEV (reference sequence). The CDR3 spells CASSQGSPSVNEQFF. Written as DNA, the CDR3 is TGTGCCAGCAGTCAAGGGTCTCCTAGCGTGAATGAGCAGTTCTTC.

The V and J genes are TRBV6-2 or TRBV6-3 and TRBJ2-2, with unresolved D. V was clipped by 2 bases and J by 1 base, with 5 bases between them. This CDR3 has 14 residues. Germline CDR1 MNHEY, CDR2 SVGEGT. The CDR3 DNA reads TGTGCCAGCAGTTACCACAGGAACACCGGGGAGCTGTTTTTT. Amino acids: CASSYHRNTGELFF.

The chain recombines TRBV7-9 with TRBJ1-3; D call uncertain. Germline CDR1 is SEHNR and CDR2 is FQNEAQ (reference sequence). CDR3 length: 14 amino acids. Trimming took off 2 bases at V and 0 bases at J, with 5 bases between the two ends. CDR3 bases: TGTGCCAGCAGCTTACTGAGCTCTGGAAACACCATATATTTT. Protein sequence: CASSLLSSGNTIYF.

The gene calls are TRBV6-1 and TRBJ1-3; D might be TRBD1 (6 bases). V lost 2 bases to trimming and J lost 0 bases, with 11 bases between them. CDR1 is MNHNS, CDR2 SASEGT, per germline. The CDR3 has 16 residues. CDR3: CASSERGTDSGNTIYF. CDR3 DNA sequence: TGTGCCAGCAGTGAAAGGGGGACGGACTCTGGAAACACCATATATTTT.

The rearrangement uses TRBV6-2 or TRBV6-3 and TRBJ2-3, with no clear D. Germline lookup yields CDR1 MNHEY and CDR2 SVGEGT. Trimming removed 0 bases from V and 6 bases from J, with 10 bases in between. CDR3 size: 14 residues. CDR3: CASSYSMASDTQYF. In DNA form, the CDR3 reads TGTGCCAGCAGTTACTCGATGGCTAGTGATACGCAGTATTTT.

The genes are TRBV19 and TRBJ1-1, with TRBD1 matching 7 bases. Germline V gene data show CDR1 as LNHDA and CDR2 as SQIVND (reference sequence). The V and J ends lost 1 base and 1 base, in that order; junction bases with no gene match: 6. The CDR3 consists of 16 residues. The CDR3 spells CASSIGDRPSNTEAFF. The CDR3 nucleotides are TGTGCCAGTAGTATAGGGGACAGACCCTCGAACACTGAAGCTTTCTTT.

The rearrangement joins TRBV7-9 to TRBJ1-1; D not certain. Trimming cost V 1 base and J 1 base, with 7 bases left between them. CDR1 SEHNR and CDR2 FQNEAQ come from the germline V gene (reference sequence). This CDR3 is 14 amino acids long. CDR3 sequence (DNA): TGTGCCAGCAGCTTAGAAGGAGGGAACACTGAAGCTTTCTTT. This gives the protein CASSLEGGNTEAFF.

The V call is TRBV2, the J call TRBJ2-1; 11 positions agree with TRBD2. Trimming took 5 bases from V and 2 from J; bases not matched to a gene: 2. The germline V gene has CDR1 SNHLY and CDR2 FYNNEI. The CDR3 covers 15 residues. CDR3 bases: TGTGCCAGCAGTAAACTAGCGGGAGCCTACAATGAGCAGTTCTTC. It specifies CASSKLAGAYNEQFF.

The V gene is TRBV3-1 (or the pseudogene TRBV3-2), the J gene TRBJ2-1, with D maybe TRBD2 (6 bases). Germline V gives CDR1 LGHDT, CDR2 YNNKEL (reference sequence). The V and J ends lost 1 base and 9 bases respectively, with 19 bases between them. The CDR3 is 16 amino acids. This CDR3 reads CASSQAGATRSSEQFF. The CDR3 DNA sequence: TGTGCCAGCAGCCAAGCGGGAGCGACTAGGAGTAGTGAGCAGTTCTTC.

The chain is built from TRBV7-9 and TRBJ1-1; D unclear. This CDR3 region has 13 residues. The V gene's germline CDR1 is SEHNR and CDR2 FQNEAQ (reference sequence). V was cut by 5 bases and J by 3 bases, with 10 bases left in between. CDR3 residues: CASSASIDTEAFF. As DNA, the CDR3 is TGTGCCAGCAGCGCGTCCATCGACACTGAAGCTTTCTTT.

The table lists this clone with a count of one. In DNA form, the CDR3 reads TGTGCCAGCAGCGTAGGGCTAGCTATGTACCAAGAGACCCAGTACTTC. Translation: CASSVGLAMYQETQYF. The rearrangement links TRBV9 to TRBJ2-5, with a weak D call TRBD2 (5 bases). This CDR3 contains 16 residues. Germline V lookup: CDR1 SGDLS, CDR2 YYNGEE. The germline V and J ends were trimmed by 0 bases and 0 bases, with 12 bases remaining between them.

The chain combines TRBV16 with TRBJ1-1, with 8 bases matching TRBD1. This CDR3 is 15 amino acids long. With 0 bases clipped from V and 3 bases from J, the junction kept 3 bases outside the gene matches. Per germline, CDR1 KGHSY and CDR2 FQNENV. This CDR3 is CASSQSQDRDTEAFF. Written as DNA, the CDR3 is TGTGCCAGCAGCCAATCCCAGGACAGGGACACTGAAGCTTTCTTT.

This sequence joins TRBV5-1 and TRBJ2-5; 8 bases match TRBD1. The CDR3 has 14 amino acids. The ends lost 4 bases at V and 2 bases at J; junction bases unmatched: 4. Germline CDR1 and CDR2: SGHRS and YFSETQ. CDR3 protein: CASSRGQGQETQYF. CDR3 sequence (DNA): TGCGCCAGCAGCCGTGGACAGGGACAAGAGACCCAGTACTTC.

The genes are TRBV5-1 and TRBJ2-5, with 7 positions matching TRBD1. The CDR3 spans 14 residues. The V gene end was trimmed by 9 bases and the J gene end by 2 bases; junction bases not matched to a gene: 10. From germline, CDR1 is SGHRS and CDR2 YFSETQ. The CDR3: CATTPGTVQETQYF. For the CDR3, the DNA is TGCGCCACCACCCCGGGGACAGTACAAGAGACCCAGTACTTC. Filled out from reference TRBV5-1 and TRBJ2-5, the complete variable domain reads KAGVTQTPRYLIKTRGQQVTLSCSPISGHRSVSWYQQTPGQGLQFLFEYFSETQRNKGNFPGRFSGRQFSNSRSEMNVSTLELGDSALYLCATTPGTVQETQYFGPGTRLLVL.